This T cell receptor (beta chain) was profiled in a study of blood T cells in healthy people across ages. General observations from the study: Older age coincided with a roughly linear decline in TCR beta diversity per million T cells.

V was pared by 2 bases and J by 7 bases, with 18 bases between. The CDR3 has 15 amino acids. The germline V gene has CDR1 LGHDT and CDR2 YNNKEL (reference sequence). Primers used in a second PCR of roughly 6 to 11 cycles were a sample-barcoded 5' primer and a J-beta primer mix. Via MiXCR, TCRdb re-called the 5' RACE reads, giving one row per CDR3 protein. The sample records around 900,000 distinct CDR3 sequences, around 54% being singletons. Comment on this clonotype: Antigen unknown.

The specimen was blood. The rearrangement uses TRBV3-1 and TRBJ2-7, with D perhaps TRBD1 (5 bases). The TCR comes from an older woman in good health. CDR3 amino acids: CASSQTGQGIGEQYF. The CDR3 DNA follows: TGTGCCAGCAGCCAAACGGGCCAGGGAATAGGTGAGCAGTACTTC.